This T cell receptor beta chain comes out of a study of shared clonotypes between healthy human individuals. Study context: Aged 18 to 49, the donors were two women and a few men.

Original data processing: Filtering differed for immunoSEQ, which gave only junction sequences without quality scores. Profiled with immunoSEQ multiplex PCR; TCRdb holds only in-frame clones, not every one. The V and J calls and the clone size are those of that table, but D and trimming were determined from the DNA. Of approximately 1,000,000 clones listed, 70% to 80% are singletons. The CDR3 extends over 15 amino acids. V gave up 4 bases and J gave up 3 bases, with 12 bases separating them. Germline values: CDR1 LGHNA, CDR2 YSLEER. The sample taken for sequencing was memory CD4+ T cells from PBMCs. Subset of the sample: CD45RA-negative fraction. The V gene is TRBV4-3, the J gene TRBJ2-2; D is ambiguous. The TCR was taken from a man in his late teens or twenties in good health. Some clones in this sample may be carry-over from other donors' samples. The CDR3 reads CASSRNTEYTGELFF. Here the CDR3 DNA reads TGCGCCAGCAGCCGGAACACAGAGTACACCGGGGAGCTGTTTTTT.